The clone carrying this T cell receptor beta chain was found many times. The antigen is unknown. Germline loops: CDR1 MDHEN, CDR2 SYDVKM. The CDR3 runs to 13 residues. Trimming took 4 bases from V and 5 from J; bases not matched to a gene: 4. This specimen comes from a study of T cells in Graves' hyperthyroidism and ophthalmopathy. Study-wide points: In blood, most of the thyroid clonotypes expanded above 0.001 were also present.

There were TCR beta CDR3 regions amplified from RNA transcripts. First-round RT-PCR of the TCR CDR3 relied on the HTBI primer set. TCRdb called the multiplex PCR reads again in MiXCR, with one record for every CDR3 protein. The repertoire has approximately 200,000 distinct CDR3 sequences, about 16% of them found once; the top ten carry about 45%. The chain recombines TRBV28 with TRBJ2-7, with 8 bases aligning to TRBD1. This clonotype originated in a man between 40 and 49 years old with Graves' hyperthyroidism. The sample consisted of blood. The DNA for the CDR3 is TGTGCCAGCAGTTGGGGCAGGGGGCACGAGCAGTACTTC. Encoded protein: CASSWGRGHEQYF.